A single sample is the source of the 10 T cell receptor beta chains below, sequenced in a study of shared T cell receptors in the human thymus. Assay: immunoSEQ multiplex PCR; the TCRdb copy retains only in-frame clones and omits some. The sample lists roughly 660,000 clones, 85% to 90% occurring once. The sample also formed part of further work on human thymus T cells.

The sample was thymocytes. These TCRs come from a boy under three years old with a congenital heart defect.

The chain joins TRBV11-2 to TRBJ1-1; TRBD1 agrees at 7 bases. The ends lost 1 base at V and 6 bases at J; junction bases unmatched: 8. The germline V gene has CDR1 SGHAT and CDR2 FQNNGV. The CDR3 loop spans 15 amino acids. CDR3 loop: CASSLGYRGTAEAFF. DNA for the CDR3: TGTGCCAGCAGCTTAGGGTACAGGGGAACAGCTGAAGCTTTCTTT. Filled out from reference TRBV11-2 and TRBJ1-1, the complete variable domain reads EAGVAQSPRYKIIEKRQSVAFWCNPISGHATLYWYQQILGQGPKLLIQFQNNGVVDDSQLPKDRFSAERLKGVDSTLKIQPAKLEDSAVYLCASSLGYRGTAEAFFGQGTRLTVV.

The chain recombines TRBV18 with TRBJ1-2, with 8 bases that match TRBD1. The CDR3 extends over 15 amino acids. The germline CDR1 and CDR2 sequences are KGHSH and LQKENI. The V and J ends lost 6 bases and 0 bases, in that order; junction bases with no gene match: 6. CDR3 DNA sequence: TGTGCCAGCTCCGACAGGGGAAAATCTAACTATGGCTACACCTTC. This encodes CASSDRGKSNYGYTF. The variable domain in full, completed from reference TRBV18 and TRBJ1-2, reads NAGVMQNPRHLVRRRGQEARLRCSPMKGHSHVYWYRQLPEEGLKFMVYLQKENIIDESGMPKERFSAEFPKEGPSILRIQQVVRGDSAAYFCASSDRGKSNYGYTFGSGTRLTVV.

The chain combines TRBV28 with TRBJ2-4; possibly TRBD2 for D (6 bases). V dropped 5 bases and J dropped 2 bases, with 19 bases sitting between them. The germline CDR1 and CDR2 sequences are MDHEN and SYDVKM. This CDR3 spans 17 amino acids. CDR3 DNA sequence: TGTGCCAGCAGTCAACGGGCCCGGAGGGTGACCAAAAACATTCAGTACTTC. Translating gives CASSQRARRVTKNIQYF.

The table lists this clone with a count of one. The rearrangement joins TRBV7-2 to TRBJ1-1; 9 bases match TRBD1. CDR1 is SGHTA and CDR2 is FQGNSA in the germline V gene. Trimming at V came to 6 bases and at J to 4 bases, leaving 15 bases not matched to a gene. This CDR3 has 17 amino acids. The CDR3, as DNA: TGTGCCAGCAGTACGGATACCGACAGGGGGTTGGGCACTGAAGCTTTCTTT. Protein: CASSTDTDRGLGTEAFF.

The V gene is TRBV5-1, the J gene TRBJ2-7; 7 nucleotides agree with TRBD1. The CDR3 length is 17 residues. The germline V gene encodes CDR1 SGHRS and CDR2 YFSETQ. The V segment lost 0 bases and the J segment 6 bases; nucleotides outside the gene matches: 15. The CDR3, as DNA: TGCGCCAGCAGCTTGGGTGGGGATAAGGGGGCACGATCCGAGCAGTACTTC. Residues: CASSLGGDKGARSEQYF.

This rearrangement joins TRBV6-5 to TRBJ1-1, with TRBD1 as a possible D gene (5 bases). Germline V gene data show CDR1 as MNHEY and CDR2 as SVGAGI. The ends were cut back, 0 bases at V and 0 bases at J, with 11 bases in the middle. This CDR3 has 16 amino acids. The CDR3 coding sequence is TGTGCCAGCAGTTACTCGGGGCCATTCATGAACACTGAAGCTTTCTTT. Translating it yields CASSYSGPFMNTEAFF.

CDR3 region: CASSLFGQKNTEAFF. The CDR3 DNA reads TGTGCCAGCAGTTTATTTGGACAGAAGAACACTGAAGCTTTCTTT. V and J are TRBV28 and TRBJ1-1, with D maybe TRBD1 (6 bases). Trimming removed 1 base from V and 1 base from J, with 10 bases in between. This CDR3 is 15 amino acids long. The germline V gene has CDR1 MDHEN and CDR2 SYDVKM.

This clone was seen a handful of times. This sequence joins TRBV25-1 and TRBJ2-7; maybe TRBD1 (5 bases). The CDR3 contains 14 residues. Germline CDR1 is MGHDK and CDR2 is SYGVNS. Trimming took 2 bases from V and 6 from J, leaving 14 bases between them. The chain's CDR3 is CASSEGSTQGEQYF. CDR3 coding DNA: TGTGCCAGCAGTGAAGGGTCGACCCAGGGCGAGCAGTACTTC.

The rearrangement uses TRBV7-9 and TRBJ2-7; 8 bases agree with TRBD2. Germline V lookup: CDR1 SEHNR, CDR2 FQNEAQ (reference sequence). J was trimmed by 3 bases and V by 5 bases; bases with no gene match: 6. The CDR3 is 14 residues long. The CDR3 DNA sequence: TGTGCCAGCAGCAAGACTAGCGCCGACTACGAGCAGTACTTC. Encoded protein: CASSKTSADYEQYF.

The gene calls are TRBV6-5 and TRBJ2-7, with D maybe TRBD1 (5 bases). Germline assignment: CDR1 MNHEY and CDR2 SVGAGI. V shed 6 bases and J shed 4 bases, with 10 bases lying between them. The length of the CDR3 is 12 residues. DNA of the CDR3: TGTGCCAGCAGGGGGCCTCTTTACGAGCAGTACTTC. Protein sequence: CASRGPLYEQYF.